This T cell receptor beta chain appears in the sequencing data of a study of shared clonotypes between healthy human individuals. About the research overall: Researchers drew samples from two women and three men aged 18 to 49. Study-level findings and limits: Only blood was sampled; tissue repertoires likely differ.

CD45RO-negative, CCR7-positively selected cells formed the naive CD8 fraction, excluding terminally differentiated effector memory CD45RA+ cells. Recent acute infections and vaccinations were absent in the healthy HIV-negative adult donors. The V end lost 4 bases, the J end lost 0 bases, and 19 bases lay between the germline ends. The CDR3 covers 18 residues. CDR1 SGDLS and CDR2 YYNGEE come from the germline V gene. TCRdb's table, derived via immunoSEQ multiplex PCR, lists solely in-frame clones and lacks some. The sample has about 1.9 million clones; 85% to 95% are singletons. A note on this clone: Its cognate antigen is unknown.

The receptor was isolated from a man younger than 35 in good health. Some clones in this sample may be carry-over from other donors' samples. Sequencing was carried out using naive CD8+ T cells from PBMCs. The genes are TRBV9 and TRBJ1-4; TRBD1 might be the D (5 bases). In DNA form, the CDR3 reads TGTGCCAGCAGCCACAGCTCCAGGGCCCCATCAACTAATGAAAAACTGTTTTTT. Translating gives CASSHSSRAPSTNEKLFF.